What follows describes a single T cell receptor beta chain. The clone's antigen remains unknown. One end of the junction fails to match germline, which may point to a read error. The data belong to a study of tumor and adjacent non-tumor tissue in lung cancer (dated by TCRdb to the late 2010s). Notes on the research overall: By cancer type, the cohort comprised eleven to twelve adenocarcinoma patients, 2 squamous cell carcinoma patients and 1 small cell lung cancer patient. Among the 15 or so patients, ages ranged from roughly 30 to 85 years, about 10 were men and 5 were women, and disease was TNM stage I to III. Sequencing produced about 130 million productive TCRbeta reads in total, an average of approximately 4 million reads per sample. Using bulk TCRbeta repertoires from over twelve lung cancer patients, the study set lung tumor tissue side by side with matched distant non-tumor lung tissue. A few dozen paired specimens, one tumor and one normal lung sample per patient, were profiled by TCRbeta CDR3 sequencing.

According to the germline V gene (reference sequence), CDR1 reads SEHNR and CDR2 reads FQNEAQ. The CDR3 spans 15 residues, from the cysteine through the phenylalanine. Just CDR3 DNA is preserved here, 45 bases in frame from base 1. Results the study describes overall, beyond this receptor: Younger patients had significantly higher TCR diversity, and higher tumor TCR diversity was associated with shorter overall and disease-free survival. Only approximately 14 patients were in the cohort, and the authors stated that larger samples and more detailed clinical data are needed. A significantly larger cumulative share of the repertoire was made up by the top 100 clones in normal lung than in tumor tissue. Tumor tissue showed significantly greater TCR diversity (inverse Simpson) than normal lung tissue (about 400 vs 150, P = 0.0075, Mann-Whitney U test). The methods do not name the sequencing platform or mention unique molecular identifiers. Because peripheral blood was not sequenced, the blood TCRbeta repertoires of the lung cancer patients in the study went unexamined.

RNA was extracted from bulk unsorted tissue and checked for quality with a NanoDrop ND-1000 and an Agilent 2100. All donors had newly diagnosed lung cancer, had not received prior chemotherapy, and were admitted for thoracic surgery in China between August and November 2014. The study excluded patients who had received radiotherapy or chemotherapy before or who had another cancer at the same time. Surgical tissue pieces of about 1-2.1 cm3 were preserved in RNAlater solution and were kept at -80 degrees C until use. Library construction relied on multiplex PCR. The sequencer listed for this sample is Illumina HiSeq 2500. Following protocols modified from ARM-PCR, the researchers constructed TCRbeta libraries through three rounds of nested PCR with primers (Table S4). Before sequencing, PCR products in the 200-500 bp range were cut out of the gel and cleaned up using the QIAquick gel extraction kit. Turning to the authors' computational methods: Trimmomatic was used to clean the reads, FLASH merged the cleaned reads into complete CDR3 sequences, and MiTCR assigned the sequences to V(D)J germline segments. Clonal diversity was calculated as the inverse Simpson's index using VDJtools. Productive reads were defined as in-frame sequences without a premature stop codon. TCRdb reran the public reads through fastp at Q25 and MiXCR, keeping productive beta chains. Each entry is one CDR3 protein sequence, shown with its most common DNA and genes. TCRdb assigned the V and J calls; the authors' analysis was not used. The sample table lists under 95,000 distinct CDR3 sequences, roughly 62% of them with a count of one. The ten largest clonotypes hold roughly 15% of the sample.

The sample was lung tumor tissue. The receptor chain draws on TRBV7-9 and TRBJ1-1; a stretch of 9 junction bases matches TRBD1. The receptor was derived from a man aged 65-85 years with non-small cell lung cancer. The encoded CDR3 is CASSFHRGRFTGAFF. The sequenced DNA: TGTGCCAGCAGCTTCCACAGGGGGCGGTTCACTGGAGCTTTCTTT.